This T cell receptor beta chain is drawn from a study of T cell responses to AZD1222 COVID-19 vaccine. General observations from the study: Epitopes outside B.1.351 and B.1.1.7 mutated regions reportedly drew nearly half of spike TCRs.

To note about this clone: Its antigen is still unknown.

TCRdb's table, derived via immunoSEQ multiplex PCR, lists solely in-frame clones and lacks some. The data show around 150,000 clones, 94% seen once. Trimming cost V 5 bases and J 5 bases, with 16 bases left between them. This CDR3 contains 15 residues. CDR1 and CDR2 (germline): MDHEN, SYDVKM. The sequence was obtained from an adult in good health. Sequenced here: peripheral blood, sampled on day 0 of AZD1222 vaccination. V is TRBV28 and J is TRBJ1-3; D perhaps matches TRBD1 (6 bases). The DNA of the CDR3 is TGTGCCAGCAGTGAAATGGGGGCGCCCAGAAACACCATATATTTT. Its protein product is CASSEMGAPRNTIYF.